This T cell receptor (beta chain) was profiled in a study of patients and donors after allogeneic stem cell transplantation. From germline, CDR1 is SGHAT and CDR2 FQNNGV. The CDR3 runs to 18 residues. The J segment lost 4 bases and the V segment lost 5 bases, leaving 15 bases of the junction unmatched. From the RT-PCR reads, TCRdb called clonotypes with MiXCR, one entry per CDR3 protein. The table records 900,000 to 1,000,000 distinct CDR3 sequences, about a sixth of them present only once. The material sequenced was blood, either unsorted or a sorted T cell fraction (not recorded which). V gene TRBV11-2 combines with J gene TRBJ2-3; 10 bases agree with TRBD2. This receptor was identified in a human donor who was either an allogeneic HSCT recipient or a stem cell or donor lymphocyte infusion donor (not recorded which). It is not recorded whose cells these are; they may come from a transplant donor. CDR3 region: CASSNHPLAGVGSDTQYF. The CDR3 DNA follows: TGTGCCAGCAGCAACCATCCCCTAGCGGGAGTGGGTTCAGATACGCAGTATTTT.